This T cell receptor (beta chain) originates from a study of T cell responses to AZD1222 COVID-19 vaccine. Here immunoSEQ multiplex PCR was the method, and the copy in TCRdb shows in-frame clones only, minus some. The profile shows 150,000 or so clones, approximately 91% of them singletons. Study results and caveats: Possibly, clonal diversity was underestimated; donors were largely white British and included more females. Regions 160-218 and 743-854 dominated among vaccine-associated CD4 TCRs spanning spike. Seropositive AZD1222 recipients at baseline numbered only 5 to 7.

Comment on this clone: Its antigen is not known.

The clonotype originates from an adult who received the AZD1222 COVID-19 vaccine. Here the sequenced sample was peripheral blood, taken 28 days after the second AZD1222 dose.

The CDR3 loop is CASSFQGQRGYTF. The CDR3 DNA reads TGTGCCAGCAGCTTCCAGGGCCAGAGAGGCTACACCTTC. The rearrangement links TRBV5-6 to TRBJ1-2; TRBD1 is a possible D gene (5 bases). CDR1 and CDR2 from the germline V gene are SGHDT and YYEEEE. V lost 2 bases and J lost 8, with 13 bases in between. This CDR3 has 13 residues.